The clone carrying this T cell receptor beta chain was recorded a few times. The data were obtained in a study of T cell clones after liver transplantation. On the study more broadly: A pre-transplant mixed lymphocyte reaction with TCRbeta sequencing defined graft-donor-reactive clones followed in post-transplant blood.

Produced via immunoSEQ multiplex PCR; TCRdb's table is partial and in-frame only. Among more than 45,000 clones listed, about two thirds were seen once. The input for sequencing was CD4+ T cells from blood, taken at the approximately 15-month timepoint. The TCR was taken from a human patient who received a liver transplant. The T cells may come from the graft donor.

The CDR3 nucleotides are TGTGCCACCAGGAGGGCGGGGGGGACCTACGAGCAGTACTTC. Protein sequence: CATRRAGGTYEQYF. The rearrangement joins TRBV28 to TRBJ2-7; 9 nucleotides align to TRBD2. CDR3 length: 14 amino acids. V lost 10 bases and J lost 2; bases outside the gene matches: 9. In germline, CDR1 is MDHEN, CDR2 SYDVKM.